The 11 T cell receptor beta chains reported below all come from one sample, sequenced in a study of cytomegalovirus exposure and HLA in healthy donors. 13 Jbeta primers and 60 Vbeta primers were used for the PCR. Profiling relied on immunoSEQ multiplex PCR, and the TCRdb table lists in-frame clones only, not all of them. The repertoire holds tens of thousands of clones, with 79% as singletons. The sample consisted of PBMCs. These receptors originate from a woman aged 40 to 50 in good health and CMV-seropositive.

As regards this clone: One junction end does not reproduce the germline sequence, and a read error may be involved. The chain uses TRBV7-7 and TRBJ2-5, with D possibly being TRBD2 (6 bases). The germline gives CDR1 SSHAT, CDR2 FNYEAQ (reference sequence). This CDR3 comprises 15 residues. The CDR3 loop is CASSLGRTIEETQYF. In nucleotides, the CDR3 is TGTGCTAGCAGCTTAGGGAGGACTATTGAAGAGACCCAGTACTTC.

V usage is TRBV6-1 and J usage is TRBJ1-5; no clear D. Germline V gene data show CDR1 as MNHNS and CDR2 as SASEGT. The CDR3 spans 14 residues. Trimming shortened V by 8 bases and J by 11 bases, and 22 bases separated the two germline ends. Here the CDR3 reads CASSEGGRRLSQHF. In DNA form, the CDR3 reads TGTGCCAGCTCCGAGGGCGGAAGGCGGCTGTCCCAGCATTTT.

The genes are TRBV5-1 and TRBJ2-5, with 10 nucleotides matching TRBD2. This CDR3 has 21 residues. In germline, CDR1 is SGHRS, CDR2 YFSETQ. Losses at the gene ends were 0 bases for V and 2 bases for J; bases not matched to a gene: 19. The CDR3 reads CASSLESLGLAETQSQETQYF. Here the CDR3 DNA reads TGCGCCAGCAGCTTGGAATCCCTAGGACTAGCGGAAACCCAGAGTCAAGAGACCCAGTACTTC.

This clone has only a few counts. The chain has TRBV7-9 and TRBJ2-3; 10 nucleotides align to TRBD1. Trimming took 8 bases from V and 1 from J; bases not matched to a gene: 6. The CDR3 extends over 15 amino acids. CDR1 SEHNR and CDR2 FQNEAQ come from the germline V gene (reference sequence). CDR3 in DNA: TGTGCCAGCTACGACAGGGGGCAGGGCACAGATACGCAGTATTTT. Translation gives CASYDRGQGTDTQYF.

This clone was seen a few times. The chain recombines TRBV4-2 with TRBJ2-1; a weak D match, TRBD1 (5 bases). This CDR3 comprises 14 residues. V was cut by 0 bases and J by 6 bases, with 9 bases left in between. CDR1 LGHNA and CDR2 YNFKEQ come from the germline V gene. The CDR3 here is CASSQDQTANEQFF. The DNA for the CDR3 is TGTGCCAGCAGCCAAGATCAGACAGCCAATGAGCAGTTCTTC.

The genes are TRBV19 and TRBJ1-2, with D perhaps matching TRBD1 (6 bases). The germline V gene encodes CDR1 LNHDA and CDR2 SQIVND (reference sequence). The CDR3 runs 14 residues. The V and J ends lost 8 bases and 4 bases respectively, with 17 bases between them. CDR3 in amino acids: CASAPGQLIYGYTF. DNA of the CDR3: TGTGCCAGTGCCCCCGGACAGTTAATCTATGGCTACACCTTC.

The chain uses TRBV5-1 and TRBJ1-6, with 7 bases aligning to TRBD1. Germline V gene lookup returns CDR1 SGHRS and CDR2 YFSETQ. Trimming removed 3 bases from V and 0 bases from J; junction bases left unmatched: 6. This CDR3 region has 17 residues. The CDR3 loop is CASSSGTVSSYNSPLHF. The CDR3 coding sequence is TGCGCCAGCAGCTCCGGGACAGTTAGCTCCTATAATTCACCCCTCCACTTT.

V and J are TRBV7-2 and TRBJ2-3; TRBD2 matches 8 bases. This CDR3 is 15 amino acids long. With V trimmed by 6 bases and J by 1 base, 6 bases remained unmatched. Germline V CDR1 and CDR2: SGHTA, FQGNSA. This chain's CDR3 is CASSFSGIGTDTQYF. Here the CDR3 DNA reads TGTGCCAGCAGTTTTAGCGGGATTGGCACAGATACGCAGTATTTT.

V is TRBV9 and J is TRBJ2-1; 12 nucleotides match TRBD2. V gave up 4 bases and J gave up 4 bases; unmatched junction bases: 3. CDR1 SGDLS and CDR2 YYNGEE come from the germline V gene. The CDR3 consists of 15 residues. The CDR3 spells CASSKTSGSYNEQFF. DNA for the CDR3: TGTGCCAGCAGCAAGACTAGCGGGAGTTACAATGAGCAGTTCTTC. Variable domain in full (rest from reference TRBV9 and TRBJ2-1): DSGVTQTPKHLITATGQRVTLRCSPRSGDLSVYWYQQSLDQGLQFLIQYYNGEERAKGNILERFSAQQFPDLHSELNLSSLELGDSALYFCASSKTSGSYNEQFFGPGTRLTVL.

This clone turned up a few times. V gene TRBV28 combines with J gene TRBJ1-2; 8 bases are shared with TRBD1. This CDR3 region has 14 residues. V dropped 3 bases and J dropped 8; count of bases not matched to a gene: 8. Looked up from germline, CDR1 is MDHEN and CDR2 is SYDVKM. CDR3 protein: CASSLGQGAGGYTF. In DNA, the CDR3 is TGTGCCAGCAGTTTGGGGCAGGGGGCCGGAGGCTACACCTTC.

This clone was observed a few times. This sequence joins TRBV19 and TRBJ1-5; D not resolved. This CDR3 contains 14 residues. The V end was cut by 6 bases, the J end by 7 bases, with 16 bases between. Germline loops: CDR1 LNHDA, CDR2 SQIVND (reference sequence). Here the CDR3 DNA reads TGTGCCAGTAGCCCCCGACTAGCGGAACAGCCCCAGCATTTT. Protein sequence: CASSPRLAEQPQHF.